This TCR beta chain came from a study of blood T cell repertoires in COVID-19. The repertoire was sequenced with immunoSEQ multiplex PCR; TCRdb's copy has only in-frame clones and lacks some. The sample lists 250,000 to 300,000 clones, around 90% occurring once. Germline V CDR1 and CDR2: LNHDA, SQIVND (reference sequence). The length of the CDR3 is 12 residues. The trim removed 6 bases at V and 6 bases at J, leaving 1 base unmatched. The sequenced material came from peripheral blood. The sequence was collected from a man between 45 and 60 years old with acute or convalescent COVID-19. The rearrangement links TRBV19 to TRBJ2-2; 7 bases match TRBD1. The CDR3 nucleotides are TGTGCCAGTAGCCAGGGGGCCGGGGAGCTGTTTTTT. Its protein is CASSQGAGELFF.